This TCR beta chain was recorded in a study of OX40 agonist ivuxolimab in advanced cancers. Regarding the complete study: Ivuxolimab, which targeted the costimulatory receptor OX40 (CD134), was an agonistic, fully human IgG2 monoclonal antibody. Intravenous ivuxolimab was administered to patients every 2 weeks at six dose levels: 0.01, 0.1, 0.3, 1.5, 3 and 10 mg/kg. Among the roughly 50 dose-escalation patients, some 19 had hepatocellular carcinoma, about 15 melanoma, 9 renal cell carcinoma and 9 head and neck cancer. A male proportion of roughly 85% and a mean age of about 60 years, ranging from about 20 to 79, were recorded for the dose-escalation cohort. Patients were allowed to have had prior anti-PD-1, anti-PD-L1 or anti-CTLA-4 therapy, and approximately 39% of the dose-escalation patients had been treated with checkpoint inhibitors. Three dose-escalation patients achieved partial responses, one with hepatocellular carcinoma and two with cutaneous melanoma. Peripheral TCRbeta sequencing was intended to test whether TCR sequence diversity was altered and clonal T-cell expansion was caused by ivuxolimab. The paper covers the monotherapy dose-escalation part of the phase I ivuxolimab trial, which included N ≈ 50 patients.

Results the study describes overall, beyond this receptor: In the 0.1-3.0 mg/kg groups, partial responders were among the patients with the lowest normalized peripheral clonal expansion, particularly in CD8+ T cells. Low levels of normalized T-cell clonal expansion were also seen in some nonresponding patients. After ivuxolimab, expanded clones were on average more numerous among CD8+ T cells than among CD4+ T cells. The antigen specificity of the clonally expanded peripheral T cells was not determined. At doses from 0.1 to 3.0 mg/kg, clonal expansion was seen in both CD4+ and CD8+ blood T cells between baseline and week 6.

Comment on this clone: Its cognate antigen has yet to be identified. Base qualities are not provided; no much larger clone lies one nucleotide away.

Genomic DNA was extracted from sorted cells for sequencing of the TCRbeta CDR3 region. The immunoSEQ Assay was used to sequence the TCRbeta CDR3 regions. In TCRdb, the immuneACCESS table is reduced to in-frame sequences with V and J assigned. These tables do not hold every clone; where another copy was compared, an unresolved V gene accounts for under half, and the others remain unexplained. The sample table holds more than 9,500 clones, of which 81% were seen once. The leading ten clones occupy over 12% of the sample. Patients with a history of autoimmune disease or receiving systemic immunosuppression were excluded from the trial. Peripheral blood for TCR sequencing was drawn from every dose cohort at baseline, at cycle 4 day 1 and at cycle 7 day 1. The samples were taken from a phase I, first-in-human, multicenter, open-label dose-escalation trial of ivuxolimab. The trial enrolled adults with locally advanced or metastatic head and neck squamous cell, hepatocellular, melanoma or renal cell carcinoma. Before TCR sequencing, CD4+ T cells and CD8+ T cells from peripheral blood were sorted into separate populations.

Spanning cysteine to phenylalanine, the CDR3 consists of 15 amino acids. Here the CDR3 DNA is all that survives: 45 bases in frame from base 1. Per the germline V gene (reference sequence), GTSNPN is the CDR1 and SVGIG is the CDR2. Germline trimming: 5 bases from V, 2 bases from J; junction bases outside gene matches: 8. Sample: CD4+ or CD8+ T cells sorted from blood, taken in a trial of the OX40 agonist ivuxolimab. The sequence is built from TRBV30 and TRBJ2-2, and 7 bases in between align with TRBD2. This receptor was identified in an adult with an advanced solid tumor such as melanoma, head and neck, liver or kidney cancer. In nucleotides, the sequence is TGTGCCTGGCGGGGGGAGGGTGGTAACACCGGGGAGCTGTTTTTT. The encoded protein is CAWRGEGGNTGELFF.